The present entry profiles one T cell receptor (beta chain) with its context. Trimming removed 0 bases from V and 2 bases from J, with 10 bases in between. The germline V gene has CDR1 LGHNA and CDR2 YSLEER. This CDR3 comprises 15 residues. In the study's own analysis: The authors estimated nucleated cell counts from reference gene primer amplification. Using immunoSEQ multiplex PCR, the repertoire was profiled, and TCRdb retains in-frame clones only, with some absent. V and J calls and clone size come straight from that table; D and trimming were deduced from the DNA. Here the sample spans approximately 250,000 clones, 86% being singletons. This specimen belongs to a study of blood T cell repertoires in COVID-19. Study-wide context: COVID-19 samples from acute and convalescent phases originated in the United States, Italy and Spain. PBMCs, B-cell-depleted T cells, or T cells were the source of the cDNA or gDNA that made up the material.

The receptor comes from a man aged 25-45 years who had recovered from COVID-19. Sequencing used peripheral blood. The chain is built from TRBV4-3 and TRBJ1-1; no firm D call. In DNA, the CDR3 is TGCGCCAGCAGCCAAGAAGCCGACTTCAACACTGAAGCTTTCTTT. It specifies CASSQEADFNTEAFF.